This record concerns one T cell receptor (beta chain) sequence. As yet, its antigen is unknown. Sequencing was performed with immunoSEQ multiplex PCR; in TCRdb, only in-frame clones are kept and a portion is missing. The sample consists of 65,000 or so clones, approximately 84% of them appearing once. J gave up 2 bases and V 7 bases, and 4 bases lay outside the gene matches. The CDR3 consists of 13 residues. Germline V gives CDR1 MNHNS, CDR2 SASEGT. This entry is derived from a study of a mutant IDH1 vaccine in newly diagnosed glioma. Study background: Vaccination started 4-6 weeks after radiotherapy alone, or with temozolomide cycles. Of the patients given treatment, around 60% were male and approximately 40% were female, and a mean age of approximately 40 years was recorded.

General observations from the study: Of the patients, about 95% had vaccine-induced immune responses.

Indicated time point: week 23, last vaccination. Every vaccination contained 300 ug of the mutant IDH1 20-mer peptide and was paired with topical imiquimod. The specimen was PBMCs, collected from a glioma patient whose treatment included an IDH1 peptide vaccine. This clonotype was sampled from a man aged 30-40 years with glioma. The chain has TRBV6-1 and TRBJ2-7; 8 bases align to TRBD1. The CDR3 DNA follows: TGTGCCAGCATGATGGACAGGGCCTACGAGCAGTACTTC. Translation gives CASMMDRAYEQYF.